This TCR beta chain emerged from a study of human T cells and chemical hapten exposure. Study in general: Weekly administration of diphenylcyclopropenone to the scalp of patients continued throughout the approximately 24-week study. Each patch test put 0.01% DPC on the upper back, and results were read at 6 days.

Regarding time point: pre-sensitization, week 0. Described treatment: therapeutic diphenylcyclopropenone sensitization with weekly scalp DPC. Total RNA was extracted from unfractionated whole blood. This CDR3 is 14 amino acids long. Germline assignment: CDR1 SGHKS and CDR2 YYEKEE (reference sequence). V lost 3 bases and J lost 5, with 15 bases in between. This clonotype was found many times. Authors' data handling: Per-sample TCR counts ranged from roughly 20,000 to 750,000, median approximately 98,000. TCRdb recomputed calls from the RACE reads with MiXCR, one row per CDR3 protein. TCRdb's processing, not the authors' own work, is the source of the V and J calls. The repertoire holds 350,000 to 450,000 distinct CDR3 sequences, with roughly 5% as singletons.

The receptor was isolated from a woman in her forties or fifties with alopecia areata. Some clones in this sample may be carry-over from other donors' samples. The sample consisted of whole blood, taken in connection with sensitization to the hapten diphenylcyclopropenone (DPC). The chain joins TRBV5-5 to TRBJ2-7; D gene unclear. As DNA, the CDR3 is TGTGCCAGCAGCTCTCCTCTAAACGCAAACGAGCAGTACTTC. Amino acids: CASSSPLNANEQYF. The variable domain in full, completed from reference TRBV5-5 and TRBJ2-7, reads DAGVTQSPTHLIKTRGQQVTLRCSPISGHKSVSWYQQVLGQGPQFIFQYYEKEERGRGNFPDRFSARQFPNYSSELNVNALLLGDSALYLCASSSPLNANEQYFGPGTRLTVT.